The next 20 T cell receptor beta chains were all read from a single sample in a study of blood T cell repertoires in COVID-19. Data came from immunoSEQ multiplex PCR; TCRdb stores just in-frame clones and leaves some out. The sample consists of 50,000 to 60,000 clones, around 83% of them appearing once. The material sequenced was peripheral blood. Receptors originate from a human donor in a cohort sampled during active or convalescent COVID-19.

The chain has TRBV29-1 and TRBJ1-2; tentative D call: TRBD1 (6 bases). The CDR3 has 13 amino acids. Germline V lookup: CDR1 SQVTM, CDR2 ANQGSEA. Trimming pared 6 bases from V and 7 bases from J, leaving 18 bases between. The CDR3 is CSVLRRGGGGYTF. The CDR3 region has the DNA TGCAGCGTCCTCCGTCGGGGAGGGGGTGGCTACACCTTC.

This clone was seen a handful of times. CDR3 coding DNA: TGTGCCAGCAGTGAGGGTCAGGTAGCGCCCGGGGAGCAGTTCTTC. Its protein is CASSEGQVAPGEQFF. The gene calls are TRBV2 and TRBJ2-1; possible D gene TRBD2, 5 bases. The CDR3 length is 15 residues. Trimming took 3 bases from V and 10 from J, leaving 19 bases between them. Germline V gene data show CDR1 as SNHLY and CDR2 as FYNNEI. The full variable domain, its missing parts supplied by reference TRBV2 and TRBJ2-1, is EPEVTQTPSHQVTQMGQEVILRCVPISNHLYFYWYRQILGQKVEFLVSFYNNEISEKSEIFDDQFSVERPDGSNFTLKIRSTKLEDSAMYFCASSEGQVAPGEQFFGPGTRLTVL.

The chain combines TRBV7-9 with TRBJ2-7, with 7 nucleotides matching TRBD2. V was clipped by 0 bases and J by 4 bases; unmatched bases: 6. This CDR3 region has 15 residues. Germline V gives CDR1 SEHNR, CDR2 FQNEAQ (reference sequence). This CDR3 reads CASSLAGSGGYEQYF. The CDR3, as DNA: TGTGCCAGCAGCTTAGCGGGCTCGGGGGGATACGAGCAGTACTTC.

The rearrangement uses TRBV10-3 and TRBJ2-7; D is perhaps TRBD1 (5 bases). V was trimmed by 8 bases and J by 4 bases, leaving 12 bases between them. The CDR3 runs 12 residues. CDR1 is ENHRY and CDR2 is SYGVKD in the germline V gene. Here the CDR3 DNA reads TGTGCCATCTCTAGGGGTACGTACGAGCAGTACTTC. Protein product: CAISRGTYEQYF.

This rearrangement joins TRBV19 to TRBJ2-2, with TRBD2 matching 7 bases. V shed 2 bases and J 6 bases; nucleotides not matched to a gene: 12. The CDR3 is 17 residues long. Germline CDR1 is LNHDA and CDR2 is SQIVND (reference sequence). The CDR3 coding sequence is TGTGCCAGTAGTATACGAACGGGGCGGGGGAGGTCCGGGGAGCTGTTTTTT. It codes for CASSIRTGRGRSGELFF.

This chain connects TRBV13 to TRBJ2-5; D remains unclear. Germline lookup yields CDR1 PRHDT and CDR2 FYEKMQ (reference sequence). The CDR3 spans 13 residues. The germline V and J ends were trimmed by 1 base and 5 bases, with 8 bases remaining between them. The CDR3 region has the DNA TGTGCCAGCAGCTTAGTATCCGGGGAGACCCAGTACTTC. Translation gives CASSLVSGETQYF.

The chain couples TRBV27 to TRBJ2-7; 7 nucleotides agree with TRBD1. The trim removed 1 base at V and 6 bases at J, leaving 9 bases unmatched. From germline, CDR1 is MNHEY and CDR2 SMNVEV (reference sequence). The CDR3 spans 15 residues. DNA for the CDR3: TGTGCCAGCAGTTTATTAGGGGGCAACGATGGCGAGCAGTACTTC. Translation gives CASSLLGGNDGEQYF.

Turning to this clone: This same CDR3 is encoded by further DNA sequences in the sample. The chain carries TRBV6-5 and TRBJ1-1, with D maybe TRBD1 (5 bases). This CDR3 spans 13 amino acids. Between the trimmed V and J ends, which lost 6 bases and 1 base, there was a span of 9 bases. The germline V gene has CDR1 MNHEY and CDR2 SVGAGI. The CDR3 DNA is TGTGCCAGCAGGGGAACAGGGAACACTGAAGCTTTCTTT. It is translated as CASRGTGNTEAFF.

CDR3 coding DNA: TGTGCCAGCAGCTTAGGAGGGGGGACAGGCGCTGAAGCTTTCTTT. Amino acid sequence: CASSLGGGTGAEAFF. The chain couples TRBV7-9 to TRBJ1-1; TRBD1 matches 8 bases. This CDR3 is built from 15 residues. Germline CDR1 and CDR2: SEHNR and FQNEAQ (reference sequence). The V segment lost 1 base and the J segment 6 bases; nucleotides outside the gene matches: 7.

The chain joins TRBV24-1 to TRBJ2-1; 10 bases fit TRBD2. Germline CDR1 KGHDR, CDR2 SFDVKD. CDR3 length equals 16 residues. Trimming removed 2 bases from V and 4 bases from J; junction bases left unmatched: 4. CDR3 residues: CATSDSSGGQYNEQFF. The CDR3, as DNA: TGTGCCACCAGTGATTCTAGCGGGGGCCAGTACAATGAGCAGTTCTTC.

CDR3 sequence (DNA): TGTGCCAGCAGCCGGACAGGGGAAGAGACAGATACGCAGTATTTT. It codes for CASSRTGEETDTQYF. J is TRBJ2-3 and V is TRBV7-2; 9 bases fit TRBD1. V shed 5 bases, J shed 3 bases, and the junction held 6 bases outside the gene matches. Germline CDR1 is SGHTA and CDR2 is FQGNSA. This CDR3 region has 15 residues.

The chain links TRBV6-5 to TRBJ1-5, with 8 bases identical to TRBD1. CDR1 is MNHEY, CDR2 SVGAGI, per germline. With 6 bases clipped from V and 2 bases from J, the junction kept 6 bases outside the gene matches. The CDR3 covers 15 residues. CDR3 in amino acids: CASRSPGQGNQPQHF. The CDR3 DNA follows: TGTGCCAGCAGGTCACCGGGACAGGGCAATCAGCCCCAGCATTTT.

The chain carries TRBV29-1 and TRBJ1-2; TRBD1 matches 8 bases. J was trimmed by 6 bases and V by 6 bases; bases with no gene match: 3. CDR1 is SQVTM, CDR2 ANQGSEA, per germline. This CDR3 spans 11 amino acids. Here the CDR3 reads CSVWTGNGYTF. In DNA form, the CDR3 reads TGCAGCGTCTGGACAGGGAATGGCTACACCTTC.

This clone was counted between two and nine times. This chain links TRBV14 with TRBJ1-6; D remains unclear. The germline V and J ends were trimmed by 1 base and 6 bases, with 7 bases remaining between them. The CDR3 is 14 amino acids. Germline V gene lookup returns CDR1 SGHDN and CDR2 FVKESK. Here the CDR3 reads CASSQVAVNSPLHF. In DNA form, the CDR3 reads TGTGCCAGCAGCCAAGTGGCAGTTAATTCACCCCTCCACTTT.

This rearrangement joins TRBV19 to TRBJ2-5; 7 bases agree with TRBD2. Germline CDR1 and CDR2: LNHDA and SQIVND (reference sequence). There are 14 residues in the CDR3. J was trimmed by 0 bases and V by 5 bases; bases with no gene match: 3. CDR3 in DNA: TGTGCCAGTAGTTTCGGGACTAACCAAGAGACCCAGTACTTC. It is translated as CASSFGTNQETQYF.

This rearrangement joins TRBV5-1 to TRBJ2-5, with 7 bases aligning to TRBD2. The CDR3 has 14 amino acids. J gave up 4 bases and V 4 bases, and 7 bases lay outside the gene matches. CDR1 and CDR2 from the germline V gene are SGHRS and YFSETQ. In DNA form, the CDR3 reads TGCGCCAGCAGCCACGTGACTAGCAGAGAGACCCAGTACTTC. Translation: CASSHVTSRETQYF. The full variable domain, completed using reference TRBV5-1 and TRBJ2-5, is KAGVTQTPRYLIKTRGQQVTLSCSPISGHRSVSWYQQTPGQGLQFLFEYFSETQRNKGNFPGRFSGRQFSNSRSEMNVSTLELGDSALYLCASSHVTSRETQYFGPGTRLLVL.

CDR3: CASSSSTASNYGYTF. DNA of the CDR3: TGTGCCAGCAGTTCCTCGACAGCCTCTAACTATGGCTACACCTTC. The chain links TRBV6-2 or TRBV6-3 to TRBJ1-2, with D perhaps TRBD1 (5 bases). V was cut by 4 bases and J by 0 bases, with 12 bases left in between. Germline V gene lookup returns CDR1 MNHEY and CDR2 SVGEGT. The CDR3 totals 15 residues.

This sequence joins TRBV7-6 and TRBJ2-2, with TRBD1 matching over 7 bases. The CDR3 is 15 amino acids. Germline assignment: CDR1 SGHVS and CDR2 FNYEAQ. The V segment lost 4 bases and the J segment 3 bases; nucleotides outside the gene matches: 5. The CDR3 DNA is TGTGCCAGCAGCTCACAGGGGTTGCACACCGGGGAGCTGTTTTTT. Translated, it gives CASSSQGLHTGELFF.

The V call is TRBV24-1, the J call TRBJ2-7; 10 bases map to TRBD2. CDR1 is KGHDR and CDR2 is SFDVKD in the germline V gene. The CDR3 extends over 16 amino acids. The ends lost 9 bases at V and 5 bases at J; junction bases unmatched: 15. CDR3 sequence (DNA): TGTGCCACCGGAACCCCGAGCGGGGGGGCCTTCAACGAGCAGTACTTC. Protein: CATGTPSGGAFNEQYF.

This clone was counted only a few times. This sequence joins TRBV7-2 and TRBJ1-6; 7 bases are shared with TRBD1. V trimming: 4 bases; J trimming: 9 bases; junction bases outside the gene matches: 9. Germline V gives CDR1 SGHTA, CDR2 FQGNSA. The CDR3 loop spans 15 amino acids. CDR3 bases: TGTGCCAGCAGCTACGGGACAGTAGGATCTTCACCCCTCCACTTT. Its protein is CASSYGTVGSSPLHF.